This T cell receptor (beta chain) was sequenced for a study of T cells expressing NK-cell markers. Whole-study results and caveats: It was still unclear whether expanded NKG2C+ T cell clones were HCMV specific. A handful of donors carried dominant NKG2C+ clonotypes that made up about 1.0-7.0% of their CD8+ T cells.

Germline values: CDR1 LGHNA, CDR2 YNFKEQ. The CDR3 spans 16 residues. Comment on this clonotype: Its target is unknown.

TCRdb reworked the 5' RACE reads into one entry per CDR3 protein, no DNA. Its clone listing holds about 460,000 distinct CDR3 sequences. This receptor was obtained from a woman in her fifties or sixties in good health. The rearrangement links TRBV4-2 to TRBJ2-7; no DNA is available, so the TRBD1 call from TCRdb remains unchecked. Sequencing was performed on blood T cells: a sorted CD56 or NKG2C T cell subset, CD4+ or CD8+ T cells, or bulk PBMC T cells (not recorded which). CDR3 loop: CASSPLDPRGNYEQYF.